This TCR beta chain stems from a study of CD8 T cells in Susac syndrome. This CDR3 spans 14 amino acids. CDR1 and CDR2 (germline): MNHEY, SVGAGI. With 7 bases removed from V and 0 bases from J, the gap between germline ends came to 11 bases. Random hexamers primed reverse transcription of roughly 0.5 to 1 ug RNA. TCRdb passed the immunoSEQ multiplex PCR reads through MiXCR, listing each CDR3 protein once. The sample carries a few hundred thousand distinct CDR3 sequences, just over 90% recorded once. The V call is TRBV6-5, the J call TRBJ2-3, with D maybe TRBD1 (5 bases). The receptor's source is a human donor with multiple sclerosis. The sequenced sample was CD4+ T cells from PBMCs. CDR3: CASTRDPSTDTQYF. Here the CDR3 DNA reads TGTGCCAGCACCAGGGATCCTAGCACAGATACGCAGTATTTT.